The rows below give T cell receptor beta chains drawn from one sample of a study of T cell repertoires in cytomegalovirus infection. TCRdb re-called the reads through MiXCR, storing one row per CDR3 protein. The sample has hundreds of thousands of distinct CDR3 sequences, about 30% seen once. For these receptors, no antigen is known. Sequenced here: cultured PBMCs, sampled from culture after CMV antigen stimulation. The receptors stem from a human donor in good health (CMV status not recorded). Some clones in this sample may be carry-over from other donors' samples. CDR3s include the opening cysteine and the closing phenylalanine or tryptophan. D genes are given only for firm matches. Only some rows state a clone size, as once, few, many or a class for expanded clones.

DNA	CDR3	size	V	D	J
TGCAGTGCTAGAGTGGGGCAGTTGGCCCCCCTCCACTTT	CSARVGQLAPLHF	few	TRBV20-1	NA	TRBJ1-6
TGTGCCACCTCTCCAATGACTAGCGGGACCTACGAGCAGTACTTC	CATSPMTSGTYEQYF	few	TRBV10-3	TRBD2	TRBJ2-7
TGTGCCAGTAAGGACAGGCCGGGGGCAGAAAAACTGTTTTTT	CASKDRPGAEKLFF	NA	TRBV19	TRBD1	TRBJ1-4
TGTGCCAGCAGCTTTTTCGGGGGGGTCTATAATTCACCCCTCCACTTT	CASSFFGGVYNSPLHF	few	TRBV7-9	NA	TRBJ1-6
TGTGCCAGCAGCTCCAGGGGGCCTTGGGAGACCCAGTACTTC	CASSSRGPWETQYF	NA	TRBV7-9	TRBD1	TRBJ2-5
TGTGCCAGCAGCTCCAGCGGGATCACCTACGAGCAGTACTTC	CASSSSGITYEQYF	few	TRBV7-9	TRBD2	TRBJ2-7
TGTGCCAGCAGTCCTCAGCAACAGGGAGATACGCAGTATTTT	CASSPQQQGDTQYF	few	TRBV6-6	NA	TRBJ2-3
TGTGCCAGCAGCTTAGATTTACTGCCGCGGGTATCCTACAATGAGCAGTTCTTC	CASSLDLLPRVSYNEQFF	few	TRBV7-9	NA	TRBJ2-1
TGTGCCAGCAGCTTAGTCGTAGCGGACGAGCAGTACTTC	CASSLVVADEQYF	few	TRBV7-2	NA	TRBJ2-7
TGCGCCAGCAGCTTGGTCCTCCGGGGAGCCAAAAACATTCAGTACTTC	CASSLVLRGAKNIQYF	NA	TRBV5-1	NA	TRBJ2-4
TGTGCCAGCACCTCCAGTGCCGCCGGGGAGCTGTTTTTT	CASTSSAAGELFF	NA	TRBV5-5	NA	TRBJ2-2
TGCAGTGCGGAACTAGGGCGGAAAGAGACCCAGTACTTC	CSAELGRKETQYF	NA	TRBV20-1	NA	TRBJ2-5
TGCAGCGCACCCGACGTATCTAGCACAGATACGCAGTATTTT	CSAPDVSSTDTQYF	NA	TRBV29-1	NA	TRBJ2-3
TGTGCCAGCAGCTCCGCAGTGGGGGTCGCAGATACGCAGTATTTT	CASSSAVGVADTQYF	NA	TRBV5-6	NA	TRBJ2-3
TGTGCCAGCAGTTTATACGGACTAGCGGGAAATGGAGGTACGCAGTATTTT	CASSLYGLAGNGGTQYF	NA	TRBV12-3/TRBV12-4	TRBD2	TRBJ2-3